This T cell receptor beta chain appears in the sequencing data of a study of T cell repertoires in cytomegalovirus infection (dated by TCRdb to the late 2010s). At the level of the whole study: The HLA type of each donor mattered for the analysis, because public TCR beta signatures pointed to carriage of CMV infection along with the matching HLA type.

This clonotype was counted at least ten times. Its recognized antigen is unknown. Base quality data are lacking; no much larger clone is found one base away. What the research found in general, with its limitations: In the ex vivo response, HLA-C-restricted CMV-specific TCR beta clonotypes were dominant, and in two of eight donors the single most frequent clonotype came from this HLA-C-restricted group. In both this cohort and an independent roughly 330-donor cohort, the cumulative frequency of public TCR beta family members distinguished carriers of CMV infection plus the relevant HLA type.

For sequencing, an Illumina HiSeq 1500 was employed. Clones were called with MiXCR by TCRdb after fastp trimmed the public reads at Q25, and only in-frame beta chains were retained. When rows share a CDR3 protein, they turn into one entry using the most common DNA and genes. The sample table records about 310,000 distinct CDR3 sequences; around a sixth of these occur just once. Approximately 12% of the sample belongs to the ten largest clones. Sample: PBMCs. The receptor's source is a human donor in good health (CMV status not recorded). Some clones in this sample may be carry-over from other donors' samples.

The nucleotide sequence is given as TGTGCCATCAGTGAGTGGCTAAACAGGGTGGGCACTGAAGCTTTCTTT. Translation gives CAISEWLNRVGTEAFF. The receptor chain draws on TRBV10-3 and TRBJ1-1; a tentative D match to TRBD1 spans 6 bases. Per the germline V gene, ENHRY is the CDR1 and SYGVKD is the CDR2. The CDR3 measures 16 amino acids from cysteine to phenylalanine. The only DNA kept is the CDR3, 48 bases in frame from the first base. V is shortened by 1 base, J by 4 bases, and the region joining them spans 16 bases.